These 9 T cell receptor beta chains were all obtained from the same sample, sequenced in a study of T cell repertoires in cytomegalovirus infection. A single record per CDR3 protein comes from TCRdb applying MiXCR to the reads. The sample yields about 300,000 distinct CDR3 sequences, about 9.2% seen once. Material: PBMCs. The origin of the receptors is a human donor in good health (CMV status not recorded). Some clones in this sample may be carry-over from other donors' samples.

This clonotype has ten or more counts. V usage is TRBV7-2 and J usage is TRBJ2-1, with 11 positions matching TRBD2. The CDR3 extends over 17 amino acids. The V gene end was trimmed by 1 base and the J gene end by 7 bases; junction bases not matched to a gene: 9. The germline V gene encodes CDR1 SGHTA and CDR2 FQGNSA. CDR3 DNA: TGTGCCAGCAGCTTAGAGCTAGCGGGGGGCCCGGGGAATGAGCAGTTCTTC. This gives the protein CASSLELAGGPGNEQFF.

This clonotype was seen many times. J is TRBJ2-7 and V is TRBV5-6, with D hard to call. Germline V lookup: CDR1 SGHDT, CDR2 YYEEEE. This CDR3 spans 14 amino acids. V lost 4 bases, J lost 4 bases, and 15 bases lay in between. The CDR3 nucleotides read TGTGCCAGCAGCCGCCAGGACGCTATGTACGAGCAGTACGTC. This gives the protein CASSRQDAMYEQYV.

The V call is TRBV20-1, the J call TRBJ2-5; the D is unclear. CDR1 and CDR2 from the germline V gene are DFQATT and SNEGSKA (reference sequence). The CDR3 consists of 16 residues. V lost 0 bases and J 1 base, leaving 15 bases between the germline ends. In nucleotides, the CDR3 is TGCAGTGCTAGAGATCCCCAACAGTCTATCCAAGAGACCCAGTACTTC. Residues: CSARDPQQSIQETQYF.

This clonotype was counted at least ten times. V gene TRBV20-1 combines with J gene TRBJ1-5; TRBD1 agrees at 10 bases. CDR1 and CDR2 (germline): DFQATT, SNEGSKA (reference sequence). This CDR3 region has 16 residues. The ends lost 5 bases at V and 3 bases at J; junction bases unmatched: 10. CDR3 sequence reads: CSAHATGGSDNQPQHF. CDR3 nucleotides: TGCAGTGCTCATGCGACAGGGGGCTCGGACAATCAGCCCCAGCATTTT.

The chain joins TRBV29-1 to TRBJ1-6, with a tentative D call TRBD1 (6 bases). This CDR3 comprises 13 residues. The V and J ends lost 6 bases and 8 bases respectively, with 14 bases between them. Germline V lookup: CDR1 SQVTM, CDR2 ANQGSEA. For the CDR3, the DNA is TGCAGCGTGCGTAGGGGGATAGATTCACCCCTCCACTTT. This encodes CSVRRGIDSPLHF.

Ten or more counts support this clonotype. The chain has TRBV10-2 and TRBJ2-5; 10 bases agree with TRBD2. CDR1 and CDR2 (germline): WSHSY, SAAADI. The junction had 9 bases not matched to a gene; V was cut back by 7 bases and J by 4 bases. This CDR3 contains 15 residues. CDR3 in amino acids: CASKASGGLLETQYF. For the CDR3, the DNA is TGCGCCAGCAAGGCTAGCGGGGGCCTTTTAGAGACCCAGTACTTC.

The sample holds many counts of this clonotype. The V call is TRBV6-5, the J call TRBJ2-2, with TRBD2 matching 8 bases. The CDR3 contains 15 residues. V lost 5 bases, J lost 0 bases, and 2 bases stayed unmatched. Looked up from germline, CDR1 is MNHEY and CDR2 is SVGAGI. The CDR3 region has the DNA TGTGCCAGCAGTATAGCGGGGACGAACACCGGGGAGCTGTTTTTT. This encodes CASSIAGTNTGELFF.

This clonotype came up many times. CDR3 sequence: CASREGAGGTQYF. CDR3 nucleotide sequence: TGTGCCAGCAGGGAGGGTGCGGGGGGGACCCAGTACTTC. The chain employs TRBV7-8 and TRBJ2-5; 8 nucleotides line up with TRBD2. The length of the CDR3 is 13 residues. With V trimmed by 6 bases and J by 7 bases, 7 bases remained unmatched. Looked up from germline, CDR1 is SGHVS and CDR2 is FQNEAQ.

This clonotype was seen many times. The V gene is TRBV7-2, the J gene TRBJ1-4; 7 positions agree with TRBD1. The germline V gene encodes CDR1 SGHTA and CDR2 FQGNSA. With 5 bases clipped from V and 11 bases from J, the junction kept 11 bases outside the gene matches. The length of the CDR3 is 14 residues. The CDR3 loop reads CASSRDRGANKLFF. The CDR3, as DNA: TGTGCCAGCAGCCGGGACAGAGGGGCGAACAAACTGTTTTTT.